The 3 T cell receptor beta chains given below trace back to one sample, sequenced in a study of blood T cell repertoires in COVID-19. Measured with immunoSEQ multiplex PCR; TCRdb has only the in-frame clones, and not every one. The sample carries 100,000 or so clones, roughly 80% recorded once. The sequenced sample was peripheral blood. These receptors all stem from a woman aged 70-85 years with acute or convalescent COVID-19.

The CDR3 loop reads CASSQTRRETQYF. The CDR3 bases are TGTGCCAGCAGCCAGACTAGGAGGGAGACCCAGTACTTC. The chain links TRBV6-5 to TRBJ2-5; perhaps TRBD2 as D (6 bases). Germline-derived CDR1 and CDR2 are MNHEY and SVGAGI. Deletions cut 6 bases from V and 5 bases from J, with 13 bases between. The CDR3 runs to 13 residues.

The rearrangement uses TRBV12-3 or TRBV12-4 and TRBJ1-1; D gene ambiguous. Between the trimmed V and J ends, which lost 5 bases and 4 bases, there was a span of 11 bases. The CDR3 has 13 amino acids. The CDR3 here is CASSPNQVTEAFF. Written as DNA, the CDR3 is TGTGCCAGCAGTCCGAATCAGGTCACTGAAGCTTTCTTT.

V usage is TRBV6-2 or TRBV6-3 and J usage is TRBJ2-3; possibly TRBD1 for D (6 bases). CDR3 length equals 18 residues. Deletions cut 2 bases from V and 0 bases from J, with 18 bases between. Germline CDR1 is MNHEY and CDR2 is SVGEGT. CDR3 bases: TGTGCCAGCAGTTACGCAGGGGCTAGGGAAACTAGCACAGATACGCAGTATTTT. Amino acid sequence: CASSYAGARETSTDTQYF.